The rows below give T cell receptor beta chains drawn from one sample of a study of shared T cell receptors in the human thymus. Libraries were prepared by immunoSEQ multiplex PCR; TCRdb keeps only in-frame clonotypes and omits some of them. The table shows hundreds of thousands of clones, with about four fifths occurring only once. The sample was also linked to a second study, of human thymus T cells.

Sequencing was performed on thymocytes. Every receptor here comes from a boy younger than two with a congenital heart defect. Each CDR3 is given with its conserved first and last residue.

cdr3_aa j_call v_call
CASSTRQGASRRAFF TRBJ1-1 TRBV7-6
CASSPQGGGVTDTQYF TRBJ2-3 TRBV27
CASSSSGTDRKETQYF TRBJ2-5 TRBV6-5
CASSSRDLTWEQYF TRBJ2-7 TRBV11-3
CSVARGSYEQYF TRBJ2-7 TRBV29-1
CASSWGPGGTDTQYF TRBJ2-3 TRBV6-6
CASSQERLGSNQPQHF TRBJ1-5 TRBV4-1
CASSYRRWSTEAFF TRBJ1-1 TRBV6-5
CASSQDREKLFF TRBJ1-4 TRBV4-1
CSVVGQGPYSNQPQHF TRBJ1-5 TRBV29-1
CSVGQGAIDNEQFF TRBJ2-1 TRBV29-1
CASSPRGQALSNIQYF TRBJ2-4 TRBV18
CASSSTPDRGQETQYF TRBJ2-5 TRBV27
CASSLRVAGVAGELFF TRBJ2-2 TRBV28
CASSYQRAYEQYF TRBJ2-7 TRBV6-5
CASSLRTGGTDTQYF TRBJ2-3 TRBV7-3
CASSEYHISTSSYEQYF TRBJ2-7 TRBV25-1
CASSHEPRNTEAFF TRBJ1-1 TRBV4-3
CASSLSIMGRGLADTQYF TRBJ2-3 TRBV27
CASSLEGGSGDYTDTQYF TRBJ2-3 TRBV7-2
CASSSPGASGSGTDTQYF TRBJ2-3 TRBV5-4
CASSPKLAGGPTDTQYF TRBJ2-3 TRBV5-1
CASSQDPHSGSPETQYF TRBJ2-5 TRBV4-3
CAIYSPPGGYTF TRBJ1-2 TRBV10-3
CASSQEGGTEAFF TRBJ1-1 TRBV4-3
CSADSRDWPFF TRBJ2-1 TRBV20-1
CASSFHGTGRFSEKLFF TRBJ1-4 TRBV27
CASSEPPNAGQDPYEQYF TRBJ2-7 TRBV6-1
CASSPIAGVSYNEQFF TRBJ2-1 TRBV4-3
CASGLVRVGREGPYEQYF TRBJ2-7 TRBV12-5
CASSQRLVPDDEQFF TRBJ2-1 TRBV4-1
CASSDNPAGDADTQYF TRBJ2-3 TRBV25-1
CASSQDVAVSYNEQFF TRBJ2-1 TRBV4-3
CASSPWVGTGRGSYGYTF TRBJ1-2 TRBV7-9
CASSSWGGAGGYTF TRBJ1-2 TRBV5-8
CAWTVGAYEQYF TRBJ2-7 TRBV30
CASKERRGMIPYEQYF TRBJ2-7 TRBV2
CASSLGLARSYNEQFF TRBJ2-1 TRBV5-1
CASRMGRGYGYTF TRBJ1-2 TRBV6-1
CASSLGQGVGNTIYF TRBJ1-3 TRBV7-2
CASSLRHENTEAFF TRBJ1-1 TRBV7-3
CATSRELLAGAFSTYEQYF TRBJ2-7 TRBV15
CASSLAREREGEETQYF TRBJ2-5 TRBV7-9
CASSYRGYNQPQHF TRBJ1-5 TRBV6-5
CASLRRGSNTGELFF TRBJ2-2 TRBV28
CASSYGWGGSSYEQYF TRBJ2-7 TRBV6-5
CASSPGKTDVQPQHF TRBJ1-5 TRBV19
CASSYTREENTEAFF TRBJ1-1 TRBV6-5
CASVPTRSSYEQYF TRBJ2-7 TRBV12-5
CATSPPPVCGRFYEQYF TRBJ2-7 TRBV15
CASRTETSGSRNEQFF TRBJ2-1 TRBV4-1
CASSLCASGVSSYEQYF TRBJ2-7 TRBV28
CASSVRGDRVGRETQYF TRBJ2-5 TRBV2
CASIGGWDEQYF TRBJ2-7 TRBV19
CASSIAPTGIEQYF TRBJ2-7 TRBV19
CASSILMGEAYETQYF TRBJ2-5 TRBV7-9
CASSATGTDSNQPQHF TRBJ1-5 TRBV11-2
CASSGGFEAFF TRBJ1-1 TRBV9
CASTPGGRETQYF TRBJ2-5 TRBV6-1